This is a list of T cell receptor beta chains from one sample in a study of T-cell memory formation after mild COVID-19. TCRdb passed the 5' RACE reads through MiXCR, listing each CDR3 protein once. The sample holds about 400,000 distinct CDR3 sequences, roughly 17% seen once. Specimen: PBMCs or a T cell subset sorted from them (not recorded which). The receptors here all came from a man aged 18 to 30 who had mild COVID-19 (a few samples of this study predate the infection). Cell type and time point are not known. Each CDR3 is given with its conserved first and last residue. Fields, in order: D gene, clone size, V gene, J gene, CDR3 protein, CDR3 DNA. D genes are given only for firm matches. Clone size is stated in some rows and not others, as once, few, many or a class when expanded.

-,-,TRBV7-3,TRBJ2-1,CASSLGPQGSYNEQFF,TGTGCCAGCAGCTTAGGGCCCCAGGGCTCCTACAATGAGCAGTTCTTC
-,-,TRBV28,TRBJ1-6,CASTRVEYSPLHF,TGTGCCAGCACCCGGGTGGAGTACTCACCCCTCCACTTT
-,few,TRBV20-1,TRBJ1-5,CSATQPNSNQPQHF,TGCAGTGCTACCCAGCCGAATAGCAATCAGCCCCAGCATTTT
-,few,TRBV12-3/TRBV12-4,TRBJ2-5,CATANPPSHETQYF,TGTGCCACCGCGAACCCCCCTAGCCATGAGACCCAGTACTTC
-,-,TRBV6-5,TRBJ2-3,CASSYDWDTQYF,TGTGCCAGCAGTTACGATTGGGATACGCAGTATTTT
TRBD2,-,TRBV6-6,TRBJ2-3,CASSPQRGSTDTQYF,TGTGCCAGCAGCCCTCAGCGGGGGAGCACAGATACGCAGTATTTT
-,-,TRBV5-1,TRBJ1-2,CASSSGPGNYGYTF,TGCGCCAGCAGCTCGGGCCCGGGCAACTATGGCTACACCTTC
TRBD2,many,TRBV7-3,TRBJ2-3,CASSTGTSINTQYF,TGTGCCAGCAGCACCGGGACTAGCATTAATACGCAGTATTTT
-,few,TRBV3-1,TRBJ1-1,CASSQKLMNTEAFF,TGTGCCAGCAGCCAAAAACTGATGAACACTGAAGCTTTCTTT
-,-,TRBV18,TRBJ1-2,CASSAGAGYVDGYTF,TGTGCCAGCTCAGCAGGTGCCGGGTATGTGGATGGCTACACCTTC
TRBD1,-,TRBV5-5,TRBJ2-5,CASSLPAGTGTKKTQYF,TGTGCCAGCAGTCTACCCGCCGGGACAGGGACTAAAAAGACCCAGTACTTC
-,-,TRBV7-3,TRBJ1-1,CASSLHPPRTALDMNTEAFF,TGTGCCAGCAGCTTACACCCCCCCCGGACAGCCTTAGACATGAACACTGAAGCTTTCTTT
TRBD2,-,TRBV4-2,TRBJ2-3,CASSPPSGGADTQYF,TGTGCCAGCAGCCCGCCTAGCGGGGGGGCAGATACGCAGTATTTT
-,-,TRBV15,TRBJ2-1,CATSRDPSGVNEQFF,TGTGCCACCAGCAGAGACCCCTCGGGAGTAAATGAGCAGTTCTTC
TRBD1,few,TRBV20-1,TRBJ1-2,CSAPQTGYYGYTF,TGCAGTGCTCCCCAGACAGGGTACTATGGCTACACCTTC
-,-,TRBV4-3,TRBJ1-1,CASSQGETESPLAFF,TGCGCCAGCAGCCAAGGCGAGACCGAAAGCCCCTTAGCTTTCTTT
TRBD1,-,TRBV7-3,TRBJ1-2,CASSRDRGPGYTF,TGTGCCAGCAGCCGAGACAGGGGGCCTGGCTACACCTTC
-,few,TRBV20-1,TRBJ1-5,CSATGQVSNQPQHF,TGCAGTGCCACAGGGCAGGTTTCAAATCAGCCCCAGCATTTT
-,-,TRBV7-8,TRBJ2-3,CASQRGGRDTQYF,TGTGCCTCTCAGAGAGGGGGTAGGGATACGCAGTATTTT
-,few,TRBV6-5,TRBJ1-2,CASSSPRGYTF,TGTGCCAGCAGCTCCCCCCGGGGCTACACCTTC
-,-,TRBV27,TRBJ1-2,CASSFRDLRGYTF,TGTGCCAGCAGTTTTCGGGACTTGCGGGGCTACACCTTC
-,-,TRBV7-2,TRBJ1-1,CASSLPAGEAFF,TGTGCCAGCAGCTTGCCCGCGGGGGAAGCTTTCTTT
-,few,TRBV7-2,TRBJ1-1,CASMKRGGVGTEAFF,TGTGCCAGCATGAAAAGGGGGGGAGTAGGCACTGAAGCTTTCTTT
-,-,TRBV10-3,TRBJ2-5,CAISESRGETQYF,TGTGCCATCAGTGAGTCCAGGGGAGAGACCCAGTACTTC
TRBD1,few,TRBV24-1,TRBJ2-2,CATRGQGPGELFF,TGTGCCACCAGGGGACAGGGGCCCGGGGAGCTGTTTTTT
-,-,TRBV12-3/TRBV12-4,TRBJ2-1,CASSWGSWDQFF,TGTGCCAGCAGTTGGGGGTCGTGGGACCAGTTCTTC
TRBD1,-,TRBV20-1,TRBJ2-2,CSANGDRGAAGELFF,TGCAGTGCTAACGGGGACAGGGGAGCGGCCGGGGAGCTGTTTTTT